This T cell receptor (beta chain) was recovered during a study of cytomegalovirus exposure and HLA in healthy donors. A multiplex PCR was run with 60 Vbeta primers and 13 Jbeta primers. Using immunoSEQ multiplex PCR, the repertoire was profiled, and TCRdb retains in-frame clones only, with some absent. The sample lists some 190,000 clones, 70% to 80% occurring once. The CDR3 consists of 13 residues. Germline assignment: CDR1 LNHDA and CDR2 SQIVND (reference sequence). Between the trimmed V and J ends, which lost 6 bases and 4 bases, there was a span of 12 bases. Sequencing was carried out using PBMCs. The chain is built from TRBV19 and TRBJ2-5; D is unresolved. The TCR was taken from a woman aged 45-65 years in good health and CMV-seronegative. The CDR3 reads CASRQHDGETQYF. The CDR3 DNA reads TGTGCCAGTAGACAGCACGACGGAGAGACCCAGTACTTC.